This T cell receptor (beta chain) was found in a study of blood T cell repertoires in COVID-19. Study overall: Donors in the United States, Italy and Spain gave samples during acute or convalescent COVID-19.

Germline V gene lookup returns CDR1 MDHEN and CDR2 SYDVKM. V was trimmed by 5 bases and J by 4 bases, leaving 15 bases between them. This CDR3 has 15 residues. TCRdb keeps only in-frame clones here, not all; method: immunoSEQ multiplex PCR. Found here are 250,000 to 300,000 clones, approximately 85% of them singletons; the top ten hold around 2%. The sample taken for sequencing was PBMCs or T cells enriched from blood (not recorded which). V is TRBV28 and J is TRBJ1-3; no definite D call. This TCR was sampled from a woman in her fifties or sixties who had recovered from COVID-19. DNA for the CDR3: TGTGCCAGCAGTGTGGGCCTTAGTACGGGAAACACCATATATTTT. It specifies CASSVGLSTGNTIYF.